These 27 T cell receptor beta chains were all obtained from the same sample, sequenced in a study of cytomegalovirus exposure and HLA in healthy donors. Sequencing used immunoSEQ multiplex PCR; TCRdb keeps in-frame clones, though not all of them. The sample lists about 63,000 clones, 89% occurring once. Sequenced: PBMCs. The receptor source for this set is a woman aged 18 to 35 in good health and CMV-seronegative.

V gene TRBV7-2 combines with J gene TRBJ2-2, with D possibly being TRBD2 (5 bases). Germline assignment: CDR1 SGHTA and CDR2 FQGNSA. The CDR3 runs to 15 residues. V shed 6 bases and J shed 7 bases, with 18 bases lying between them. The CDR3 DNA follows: TGTGCCAGCAGATTCCGTGGAGGACGGGGCGGGGAGCTGTTTTTT. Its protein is CASRFRGGRGGELFF.

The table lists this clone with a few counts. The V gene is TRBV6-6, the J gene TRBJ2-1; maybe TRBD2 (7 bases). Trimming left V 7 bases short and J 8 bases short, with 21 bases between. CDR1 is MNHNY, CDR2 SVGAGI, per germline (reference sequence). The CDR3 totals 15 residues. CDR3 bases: TGTGCCAGCACCCCCTGGGGGGGCTTTCGAGATGAGCAGTTCTTC. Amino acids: CASTPWGGFRDEQFF.

In DNA form, the CDR3 reads TGTGCCAGCAGCGTACTATCGGGGGGAGTCACAGATACGCAGTATTTT. It translates to CASSVLSGGVTDTQYF. The chain joins TRBV9 to TRBJ2-3, with 7 bases fitting TRBD2. CDR1 is SGDLS and CDR2 is YYNGEE in the germline V gene. This CDR3 is built from 16 residues. V lost 1 base, J lost 2 bases, and 7 bases stayed unmatched. Together with reference TRBV9 and TRBJ2-3, the CDR3 gives the full variable domain: DSGVTQTPKHLITATGQRVTLRCSPRSGDLSVYWYQQSLDQGLQFLIQYYNGEERAKGNILERFSAQQFPDLHSELNLSSLELGDSALYFCASSVLSGGVTDTQYFGPGTRLTVL.

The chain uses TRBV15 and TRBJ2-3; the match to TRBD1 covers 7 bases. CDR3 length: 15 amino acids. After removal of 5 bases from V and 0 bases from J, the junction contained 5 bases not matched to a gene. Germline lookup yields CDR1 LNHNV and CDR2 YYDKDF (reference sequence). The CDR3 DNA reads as TGTGCCACCAGCTCTAGGGGGCACAGCACAGATACGCAGTATTTT. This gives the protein CATSSRGHSTDTQYF.

CDR3 sequence (DNA): TGTGCCTGGAGTTTAAGATACAGGGAAGGCTACGAGCAGTACTTC. Protein: CAWSLRYREGYEQYF. This rearrangement joins TRBV30 to TRBJ2-7; TRBD1 is a possible D gene (6 bases). Trimming removed 2 bases from V and 3 bases from J, with 17 bases in between. The germline gives CDR1 GTSNPN, CDR2 SVGIG (reference sequence). This CDR3 is 15 amino acids long.

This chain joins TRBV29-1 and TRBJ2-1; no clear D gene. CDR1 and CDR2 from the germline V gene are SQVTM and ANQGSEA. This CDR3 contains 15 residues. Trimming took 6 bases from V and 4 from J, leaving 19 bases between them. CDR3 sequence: CSVDGTAPRYNEQFF. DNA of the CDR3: TGCAGCGTCGACGGAACGGCCCCGAGGTACAATGAGCAGTTCTTC.

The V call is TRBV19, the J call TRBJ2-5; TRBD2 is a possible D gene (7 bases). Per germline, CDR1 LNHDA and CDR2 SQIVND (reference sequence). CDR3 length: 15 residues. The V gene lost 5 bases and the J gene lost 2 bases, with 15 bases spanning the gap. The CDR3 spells CASSSDGGRQETQYF. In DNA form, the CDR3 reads TGTGCCAGTAGTTCTGACGGGGGGCGACAAGAGACCCAGTACTTC.

Here the CDR3 DNA reads TGCGCCAGCAGCCGCGGATCAGAAGAGACCCAGTACTTC. Amino acids: CASSRGSEETQYF. The chain is built from TRBV4-1 and TRBJ2-5; no clear D gene. Germline V CDR1 and CDR2: MGHRA, YSYEKL. The CDR3 is 13 amino acids. V lost 4 bases, J lost 3 bases, and 9 bases lay in between.

The chain's CDR3 is CAWSRAGLGAEKLFF. In DNA, the CDR3 is TGTGCCTGGAGTAGGGCAGGGCTTGGTGCTGAAAAACTGTTTTTT. The rearrangement links TRBV30 to TRBJ1-4, with a tentative D call TRBD1 (5 bases). Germline V gives CDR1 GTSNPN, CDR2 SVGIG (reference sequence). Trimming cost V 2 bases and J 7 bases, with 17 bases left between them. The CDR3 totals 15 residues.

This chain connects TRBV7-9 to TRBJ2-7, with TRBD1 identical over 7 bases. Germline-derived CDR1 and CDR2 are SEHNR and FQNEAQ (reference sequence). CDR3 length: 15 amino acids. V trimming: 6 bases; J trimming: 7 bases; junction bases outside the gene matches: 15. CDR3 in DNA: TGTGCCAGCAGAACTGAACACGGGGACAGTCGAGAGCAGTACTTC. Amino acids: CASRTEHGDSREQYF.

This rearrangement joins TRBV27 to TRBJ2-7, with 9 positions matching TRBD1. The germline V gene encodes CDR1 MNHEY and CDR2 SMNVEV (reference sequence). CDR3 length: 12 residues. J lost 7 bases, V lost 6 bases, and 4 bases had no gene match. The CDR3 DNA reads TGTGCCAGCAGACAGGGGGCGCGGGAGCAGTACTTC. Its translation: CASRQGAREQYF.

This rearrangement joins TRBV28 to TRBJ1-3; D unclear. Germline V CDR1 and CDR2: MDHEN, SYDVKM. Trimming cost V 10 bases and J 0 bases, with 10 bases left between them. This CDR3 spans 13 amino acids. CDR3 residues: CATRRDSGNTIYF. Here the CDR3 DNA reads TGTGCCACCCGCCGAGACTCTGGAAACACCATATATTTT.

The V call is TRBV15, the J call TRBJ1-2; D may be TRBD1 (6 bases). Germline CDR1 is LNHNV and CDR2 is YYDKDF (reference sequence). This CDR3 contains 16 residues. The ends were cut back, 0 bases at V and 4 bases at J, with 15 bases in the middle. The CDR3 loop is CATSRDPTGIGYGYTF. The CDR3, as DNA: TGTGCCACCAGCAGAGATCCAACAGGGATCGGCTATGGCTACACCTTC.

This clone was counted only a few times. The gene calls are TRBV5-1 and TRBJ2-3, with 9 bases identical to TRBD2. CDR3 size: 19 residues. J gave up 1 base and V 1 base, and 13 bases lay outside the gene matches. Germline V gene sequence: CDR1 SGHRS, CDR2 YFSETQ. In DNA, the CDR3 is TGCGCCAGCAGCTTGAGCTCTAGCGGGGTCCGGTCGGGCACAGATACGCAGTATTTT. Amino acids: CASSLSSSGVRSGTDTQYF.

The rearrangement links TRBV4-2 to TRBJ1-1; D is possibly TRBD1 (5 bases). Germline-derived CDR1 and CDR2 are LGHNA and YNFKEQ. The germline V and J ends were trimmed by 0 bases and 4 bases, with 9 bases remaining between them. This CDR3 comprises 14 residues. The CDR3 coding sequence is TGTGCCAGCAGCCAAGATCTGGGGGGCACTGAAGCTTTCTTT. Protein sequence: CASSQDLGGTEAFF.

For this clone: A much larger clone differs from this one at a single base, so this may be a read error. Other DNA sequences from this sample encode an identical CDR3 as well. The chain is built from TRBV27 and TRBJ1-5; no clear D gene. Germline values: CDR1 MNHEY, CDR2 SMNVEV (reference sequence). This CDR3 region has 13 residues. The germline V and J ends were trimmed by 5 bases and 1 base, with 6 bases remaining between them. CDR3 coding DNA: TGTGCCAGCAGTGCGGGGAGCAATCAGCCCCAGCATTTT. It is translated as CASSAGSNQPQHF.

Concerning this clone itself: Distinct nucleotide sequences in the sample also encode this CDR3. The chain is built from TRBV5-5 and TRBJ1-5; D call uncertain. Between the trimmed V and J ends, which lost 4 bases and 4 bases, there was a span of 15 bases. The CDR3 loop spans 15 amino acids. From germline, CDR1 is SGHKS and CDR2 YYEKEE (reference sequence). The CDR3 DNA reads TGTGCCAGCAGCACCCTGCTGGCGGAGAATCAGCCCCAGCATTTT. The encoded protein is CASSTLLAENQPQHF. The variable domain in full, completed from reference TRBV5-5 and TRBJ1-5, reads DAGVTQSPTHLIKTRGQQVTLRCSPISGHKSVSWYQQVLGQGPQFIFQYYEKEERGRGNFPDRFSARQFPNYSSELNVNALLLGDSALYLCASSTLLAENQPQHFGDGTRLSIL.

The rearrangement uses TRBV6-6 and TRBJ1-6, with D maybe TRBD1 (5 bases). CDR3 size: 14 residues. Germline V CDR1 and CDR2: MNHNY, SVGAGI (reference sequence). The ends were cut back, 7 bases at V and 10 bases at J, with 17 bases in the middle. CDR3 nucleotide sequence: TGTGCCAGCATGGGGAGGGGCCAAGGATCACCCCTCCACTTT. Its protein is CASMGRGQGSPLHF.

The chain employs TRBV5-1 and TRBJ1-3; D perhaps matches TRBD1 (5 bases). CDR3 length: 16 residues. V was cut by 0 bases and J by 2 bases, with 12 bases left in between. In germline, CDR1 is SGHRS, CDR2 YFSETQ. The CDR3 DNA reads TGCGCCAGCAGCTTGGGGGTGCCAGGGACTGGAAACACCATATATTTT. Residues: CASSLGVPGTGNTIYF.

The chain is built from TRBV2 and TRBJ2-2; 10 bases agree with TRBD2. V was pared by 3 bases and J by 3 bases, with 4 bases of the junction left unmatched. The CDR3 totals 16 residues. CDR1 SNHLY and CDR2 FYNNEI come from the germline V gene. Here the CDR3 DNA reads TGTGCCAGCAGTGATATCCTAGCGGGAGACACCGGGGAGCTGTTTTTT. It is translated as CASSDILAGDTGELFF.

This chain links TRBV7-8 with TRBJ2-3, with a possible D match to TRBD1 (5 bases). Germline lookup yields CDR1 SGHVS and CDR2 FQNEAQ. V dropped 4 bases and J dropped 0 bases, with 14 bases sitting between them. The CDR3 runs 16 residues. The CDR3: CASSSLDIFSTDTQYF. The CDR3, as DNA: TGTGCCAGCAGCTCACTGGACATATTCAGCACAGATACGCAGTATTTT.

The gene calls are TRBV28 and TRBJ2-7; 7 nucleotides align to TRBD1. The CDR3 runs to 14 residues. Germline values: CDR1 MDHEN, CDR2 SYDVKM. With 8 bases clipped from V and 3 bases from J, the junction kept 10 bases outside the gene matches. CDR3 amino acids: CASGRDRALYEQYF. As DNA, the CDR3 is TGTGCCAGCGGGCGAGACAGGGCCCTCTACGAGCAGTACTTC. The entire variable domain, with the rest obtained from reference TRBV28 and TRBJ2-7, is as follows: DVKVTQSSRYLVKRTGEKVFLECVQDMDHENMFWYRQDPGLGLRLIYFSYDVKMKEKGDIPEGYSVSREKKERFSLILESASTNQTSMYLCASGRDRALYEQYFGPGTRLTVT.

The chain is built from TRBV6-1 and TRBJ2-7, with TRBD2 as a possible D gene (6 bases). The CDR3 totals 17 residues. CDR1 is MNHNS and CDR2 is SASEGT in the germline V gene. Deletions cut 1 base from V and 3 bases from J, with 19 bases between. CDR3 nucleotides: TGTGCCAGCAGTGAAGTAGAGTGGGAAGGGAGGTTCTACGAGCAGTACTTC. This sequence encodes CASSEVEWEGRFYEQYF.

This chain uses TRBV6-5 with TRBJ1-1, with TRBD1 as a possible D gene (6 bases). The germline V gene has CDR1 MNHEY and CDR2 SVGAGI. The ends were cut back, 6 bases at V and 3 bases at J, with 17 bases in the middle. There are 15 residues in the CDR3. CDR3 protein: CASRITGTWDTEAFF. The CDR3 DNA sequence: TGTGCCAGCAGGATAACAGGGACCTGGGACACTGAAGCTTTCTTT.

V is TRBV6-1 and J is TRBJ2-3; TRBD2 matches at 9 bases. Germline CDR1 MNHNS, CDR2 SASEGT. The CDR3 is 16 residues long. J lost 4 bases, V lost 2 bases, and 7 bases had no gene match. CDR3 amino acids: CASSEPSGRRADTQYF. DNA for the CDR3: TGTGCCAGCAGTGAACCCAGCGGGAGGCGTGCAGATACGCAGTATTTT.

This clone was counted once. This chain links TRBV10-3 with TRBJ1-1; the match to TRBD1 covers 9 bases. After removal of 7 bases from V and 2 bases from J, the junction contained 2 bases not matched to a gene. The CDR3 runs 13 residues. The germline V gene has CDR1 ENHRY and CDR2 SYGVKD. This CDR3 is CAIKGQGNTEAFF. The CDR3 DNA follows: TGTGCCATCAAGGGACAGGGAAACACTGAAGCTTTCTTT.

The CDR3 reads CASSEGLIFGQNTEAFF. In DNA, the CDR3 is TGTGCCAGCAGTGAAGGTTTAATTTTCGGACAGAACACTGAAGCTTTCTTT. This chain joins TRBV6-4 and TRBJ1-1, with D possibly matching TRBD1 (5 bases). V lost 3 bases, J lost 1 base, and 18 bases lay in between. CDR1 and CDR2 (germline): MRHNA, SNTAGT. The CDR3 has 17 residues.